This is a list of T cell receptor beta chains from one sample in a study of patients and donors after allogeneic stem cell transplantation. TCRdb called the RT-PCR reads again in MiXCR, with one record for every CDR3 protein. The sample lists 9,000 to 15,000 distinct CDR3 sequences, 20% to 25% seen once, with approximately 51% in the top ten. Sequencing used blood, either unsorted or a sorted T cell fraction (not recorded which). Every receptor here comes from a human donor who was either an allogeneic HSCT recipient or a stem cell or donor lymphocyte infusion donor (not recorded which). It is not recorded whose cells these are; they may come from a transplant donor. CDR3s include the opening cysteine and the closing phenylalanine or tryptophan. The D gene is left open where the match is weak. Size is omitted from some rows. Given values are once, few, many or a class for expanded clones.

J gene | V gene | D gene | clone size | CDR3 protein | CDR3 DNA
TRBJ2-5 | TRBV5-4 | - | - | CASSLVGRETQYF | TGTGCCAGCAGCTTGGTGGGGAGAGAGACCCAGTACTTC
TRBJ1-2 | TRBV12-3/TRBV12-4 | TRBD1 | many | CASSLGTERPYGYTF | TGTGCCAGCAGTCTTGGGACAGAGAGACCTTATGGCTACACCTTC
TRBJ2-5 | TRBV6-2/TRBV6-3 | TRBD2 | - | CASSYLLAGEETQYF | TGTGCCAGCAGTTACCTACTAGCGGGAGAAGAGACCCAGTACTTC
TRBJ2-7 | TRBV5-1 | - | - | CASSLHSTYEQYF | TGCGCCAGCAGCTTGCATTCAACCTACGAGCAGTACTTC
TRBJ1-6 | TRBV27 | - | many | CASSLSGGPLHF | TGTGCCAGCAGTTTATCTGGGGGTCCCCTCCACTTT
TRBJ1-2 | TRBV7-9 | - | few | CASSLERGRLNGYTF | TGTGCCAGCAGCTTAGAACGGGGGCGCCTTAATGGCTACACCTTC
TRBJ2-1 | TRBV7-3 | - | few | CASFDKNEQFF | TGTGCCAGCTTCGACAAAAATGAGCAGTTCTTC
TRBJ1-5 | TRBV4-3 | - | medium-sized | CASSQDSGYYQPQHF | TGCGCCAGCAGCCAAGATTCGGGGTATTATCAGCCCCAGCATTTT
TRBJ1-4 | TRBV23-1 | - | - | CASSQSDPTNEKLFF | TGCGCCAGCAGTCAATCGGACCCAACTAATGAAAAACTGTTTTTT
TRBJ2-7 | TRBV2 | TRBD2 | once | CASSVSGRDYEQHF | TGTGCCAGCAGTGTTAGCGGGAGGGACTACGAGCAGCACTTC
TRBJ1-2 | TRBV28 | - | medium-sized | CASSYSHGYTF | TGTGCCAGCAGTTACAGTCATGGCTACACCTTC
TRBJ2-1 | TRBV24-1 | - | - | CATSDSLAGPYNEQFF | TGTGCCACCAGTGACTCCCTCGCGGGACCGTACAATGAGCAGTTCTTC
TRBJ1-1 | TRBV7-9 | - | - | CASSSEGRLNTEAFF | TGTGCCAGCAGCTCCGAGGGCAGGCTGAACACTGAAGCTTTCTTT
TRBJ1-5 | TRBV30 | - | few | CAWSEAGEQPQHF | TGTGCCTGGAGTGAGGCAGGGGAACAGCCCCAGCATTTT
TRBJ1-3 | TRBV5-6 | - | few | CASSSGGGLGNTIYF | TGTGCCAGCAGCTCGGGAGGGGGGCTCGGAAACACCATATATTTT
TRBJ1-2 | TRBV7-2 | - | many | CASSHAQGGYTF | TGTGCCAGCAGCCACGCGCAGGGCGGCTACACCTTC
TRBJ1-5 | TRBV6-6 | - | - | CASSYPTGFNQPQHF | TGTGCCAGCAGTTACCCAACAGGGTTCAATCAGCCCCAGCATTTT
TRBJ1-1 | TRBV9 | - | few | CASSVGRGPNTEAFF | TGTGCCAGCAGCGTAGGTCGGGGCCCGAACACTGAAGCTTTCTTT
TRBJ1-1 | TRBV11-2 | - | many | CASSLDHEGLSGTEAFF | TGTGCCAGCAGCTTAGATCATGAGGGGCTAAGCGGCACTGAAGCTTTCTTT
TRBJ1-2 | TRBV6-6 | TRBD1 | - | CASSQQGHAGYTF | TGTGCCAGCAGTCAACAGGGGCATGCTGGCTACACCTTC
TRBJ1-5 | TRBV12-3/TRBV12-4 | - | few | CASSLYAGPQHF | TGTGCCAGCAGTTTATATGCGGGGCCCCAGCATTTT
TRBJ1-4 | TRBV3-1 | - | - | CASSQWLTTNEKLFF | TGTGCCAGCAGCCAATGGCTTACAACTAATGAAAAACTGTTTTTT
TRBJ2-3 | TRBV20-1 | - | - | CSARDLGRSTDTQYF | TGCAGTGCTAGAGATTTGGGACGGAGCACAGATACGCAGTATTTT
TRBJ1-6 | TRBV28 | - | - | CASSPGKGLSYNSPLHF | TGTGCCAGCAGCCCCGGAAAGGGACTCTCCTATAATTCACCCCTCCACTTT
TRBJ1-2 | TRBV21-1 | - | many | CASSIRAREPNYGYTF | TGTGCCAGCAGCATTCGGGCTCGCGAACCTAACTATGGCTACACCTTC
TRBJ2-5 | TRBV9 | TRBD2 | - | CASSVGSGRGTQYF | TGTGCCAGCAGCGTAGGGAGCGGGAGGGGGACCCAGTACTTC
TRBJ2-1 | TRBV2 | - | - | CASSEDGKTYNEQFF | TGTGCCAGCAGTGAGGATGGCAAAACCTACAATGAGCAGTTCTTC
TRBJ1-1 | TRBV27 | - | - | CASPYGDATEAFF | TGTGCCAGCCCATACGGGGATGCGACTGAAGCTTTCTTT
TRBJ2-2 | TRBV7-3 | - | - | CASSMTRGAGELFF | TGTGCCAGCAGCATGACTAGAGGAGCCGGGGAGCTGTTTTTT
TRBJ1-2 | TRBV6-5 | TRBD1 | few | CASRYGTARDGYTF | TGTGCCAGCAGATATGGGACAGCGAGGGATGGCTACACCTTC
TRBJ2-1 | TRBV15 | TRBD2 | - | CATSRGFGTSGHNEQFF | TGTGCCACCAGCAGAGGATTTGGGACTAGCGGGCACAATGAGCAGTTCTTC
TRBJ2-1 | TRBV9 | TRBD2 | - | CASSVAGLAGGSYNEQFF | TGTGCCAGCAGCGTAGCAGGACTAGCGGGTGGCTCCTACAATGAGCAGTTCTTC
TRBJ2-3 | TRBV20-1 | - | - | CSASPGPDTQYF | TGCAGTGCTAGTCCTGGACCAGATACGCAGTATTTT
TRBJ1-3 | TRBV12-3/TRBV12-4 | - | few | CASSLTGFYGNTIYF | TGTGCCAGCAGTTTAACCGGGTTTTATGGAAACACCATATATTTT
TRBJ1-5 | TRBV5-5 | - | many | CASSPGSGNQPQHF | TGTGCCAGCAGCCCGGGGTCAGGGAATCAGCCCCAGCATTTT
TRBJ1-5 | TRBV11-2 | - | - | CASSLDSRSNQPQHF | TGTGCCAGCAGCTTAGATTCCCGGAGCAATCAGCCCCAGCATTTT
TRBJ2-7 | TRBV5-1 | - | - | CASTGAAYEQYF | TGCGCCAGCACAGGAGCGGCTTACGAGCAGTACTTC
TRBJ2-1 | TRBV24-1 | - | many | CATSDYPVSYNEQFF | TGTGCCACCAGTGATTATCCGGTTTCCTACAATGAGCAGTTCTTC
TRBJ1-1 | TRBV7-2 | TRBD1 | few | CASSLTGGEAFF | TGTGCCAGCAGCTTAACAGGGGGGGAAGCTTTCTTT
TRBJ2-4 | TRBV5-1 | - | few | CASSYDRTGSKNIQYF | TGCGCCAGCAGCTATGACCGGACCGGATCCAAAAACATTCAGTACTTC
TRBJ1-2 | TRBV9 | TRBD1 | - | CASSAPGQGSYGYTF | TGTGCCAGCAGCGCACCGGGACAGGGAAGTTATGGCTACACCTTC